Presented here are 5 T cell receptor beta chains from one specimen sequenced in a study of cytomegalovirus exposure and HLA in healthy donors. 13 Jbeta primers and 60 Vbeta primers were used for the PCR. The method was immunoSEQ multiplex PCR; TCRdb's version includes in-frame clones alone and lacks a portion of them. The top ten clones hold approximately 10% of a sample with roughly 120,000 clones, roughly 80% of them seen once. The sequencing input was PBMCs. These receptors all come from a male donor in good health and CMV-seropositive.

The V call is TRBV5-4, the J call TRBJ1-4; possibly TRBD1 for D (5 bases). This CDR3 is built from 13 residues. The ends were cut back, 4 bases at V and 8 bases at J, with 12 bases in the middle. In germline, CDR1 is SGHNT, CDR2 YYREEE (reference sequence). Here the CDR3 reads CASSPGGREKLFF. CDR3 bases: TGTGCCAGCAGCCCGGGGGGGAGGGAAAAACTGTTTTTT.

J is TRBJ2-2 and V is TRBV7-2; a possible D gene is TRBD1 (6 bases). Germline assignment: CDR1 SGHTA and CDR2 FQGNSA. The CDR3 has 15 residues. The V end was cut by 4 bases, the J end by 8 bases, with 17 bases between. In nucleotides, the CDR3 is TGTGCCAGCAGCTACAGGGTCGGCGGGTGGGGGGAGCTGTTTTTT. This sequence encodes CASSYRVGGWGELFF. Full variable domain (missing parts from reference TRBV7-2 and TRBJ2-2): GAGVSQSPSNKVTEKGKDVELRCDPISGHTALYWYRQSLGQGLEFLIYFQGNSAPDKSGLPSDRFSAERTGGSVSTLTIQRTQQEDSAVYLCASSYRVGGWGELFFGEGSRLTVL.

The chain joins TRBV7-9 to TRBJ1-1; D is uncertain. CDR3 length: 15 amino acids. Germline CDR1 SEHNR, CDR2 FQNEAQ (reference sequence). Deletions cut 5 bases from V and 4 bases from J, with 17 bases between. The CDR3 here is CASSPLPTEPTEAFF. CDR3 DNA sequence: TGTGCCAGCAGCCCCCTCCCCACAGAACCCACTGAAGCTTTCTTT.

The chain employs TRBV9 and TRBJ2-3; 8 bases match TRBD1. The V gene end was trimmed by 1 base and the J gene end by 3 bases; junction bases not matched to a gene: 7. Germline assignment: CDR1 SGDLS and CDR2 YYNGEE. This CDR3 is built from 16 residues. The CDR3 nucleotides read TGTGCCAGCAGCGTATCTAGGACAGGGTCGACAGATACGCAGTATTTT. Its protein is CASSVSRTGSTDTQYF.

V is TRBV19 and J is TRBJ2-1; TRBD2 matches at 10 bases. With 3 bases clipped from V and 6 bases from J, the junction kept 5 bases outside the gene matches. Germline CDR1 LNHDA, CDR2 SQIVND (reference sequence). This CDR3 region has 15 residues. The CDR3 nucleotides are TGTGCCAGTAGTATTACCACTAGCGGGGTCAATGAGCAGTTCTTC. Protein sequence: CASSITTSGVNEQFF.